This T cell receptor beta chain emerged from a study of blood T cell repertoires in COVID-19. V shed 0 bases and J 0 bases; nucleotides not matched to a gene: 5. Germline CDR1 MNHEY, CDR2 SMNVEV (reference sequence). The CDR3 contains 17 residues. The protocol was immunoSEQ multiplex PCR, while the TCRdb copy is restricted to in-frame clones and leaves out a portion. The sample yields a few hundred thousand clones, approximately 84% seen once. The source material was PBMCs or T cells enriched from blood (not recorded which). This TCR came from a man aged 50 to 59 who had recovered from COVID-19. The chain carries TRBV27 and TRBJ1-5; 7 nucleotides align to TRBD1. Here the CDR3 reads CASSLSRAGGSNQPQHF. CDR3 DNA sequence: TGTGCCAGCAGTTTATCGAGGGCAGGGGGTAGCAATCAGCCCCAGCATTTT.